This TCR beta chain stems from a study of radiotherapy plus CTLA-4 blockade in lung cancer. Study in general: Objective responses arose in about 17% of patients, and 25% to 40% experienced disease control.

The study's findings and limits: Clones of tumor-derived TCRs expanded in blood after radiotherapy plus ipilimumab. Best predicting response, reportedly, were early blood T cell clone dynamics, with interferon-beta.

Concerning this clone itself: What it binds is unknown.

The CDR3 is 18 residues long. Germline V gene sequence: CDR1 SGHVS, CDR2 FQNEAQ. The trim removed 5 bases at V and 3 bases at J, leaving 18 bases unmatched. The method was immunoSEQ multiplex PCR; TCRdb's version includes in-frame clones alone and lacks a portion of them. The sample lists 60,000 to 70,000 clones, roughly 85% occurring once. The rearrangement joins TRBV7-8 to TRBJ2-7, with 8 bases aligning to TRBD2. The TCR originated in a human donor with non-small cell lung cancer who had a complete response to radiotherapy plus ipilimumab. The sample in question was peripheral blood, obtained from a patient treated with radiotherapy plus ipilimumab. As DNA, the CDR3 is TGTGCCAGCAGCCATTCCCAGAGGACTAGCTCAACAATCTACGAGCAGTACTTC. It is translated as CASSHSQRTSSTIYEQYF.